This T cell receptor beta chain was identified in a study of blood T cell repertoires in COVID-19. For the study at large: T cells, B-cell-depleted T cells, or PBMCs provided the cDNA or gDNA that served as material.

How the authors handled the data: Nucleated cell number was recorded as an estimate derived from reference gene primer amplification. The repertoire was sequenced with immunoSEQ multiplex PCR; TCRdb's copy has only in-frame clones and lacks some. D and trimming were read from the DNA, whereas the V and J calls and clone size are those reported in that table. Here the sample spans 100,000 to 150,000 clones, roughly 84% being singletons. This clone came up a few times. Participant ages covered roughly 18 to 89 years across about two dozen US areas. With 6 bases removed from V and 5 bases from J, the gap between germline ends came to 13 bases. CDR1 and CDR2 from the germline V gene are MNHEY and SVGEGT. The CDR3 covers 14 residues.

The sample was PBMCs or T cells enriched from blood (not recorded which). This rearrangement joins TRBV6-2 or TRBV6-3 to TRBJ2-2; D may be TRBD2 (5 bases). The receptor was isolated from a woman between 25 and 40 years old who had recovered from COVID-19. The CDR3 loop reads CASSRGLETGELFF. CDR3 nucleotide sequence: TGTGCCAGCAGCCGCGGGCTAGAAACCGGGGAGCTGTTTTTT.